Listed below are T cell receptor beta chains from one sample, sequenced in a study of cytomegalovirus exposure and HLA in healthy donors. The protocol was immunoSEQ multiplex PCR, while the TCRdb copy is restricted to in-frame clones and leaves out a portion. The table lists some 130,000 clones, over 60% of them singletons. Sequencing was done on a sample of PBMCs. These receptors all stem from a female donor in good health and CMV-seropositive. Both conserved end residues are trimmed from each CDR3. The D gene is left open where the match is weak.

>TRBV18|TRBJ2-1|-
ASSPYRESSYNEQF
>TRBV6-6|TRBJ1-5|TRBD1
ASRDGTGFQPQH
>TRBV30|TRBJ2-3|TRBD2
AWTGGSGTDTQY
>TRBV6-1|TRBJ2-7|TRBD2
ASSVAGGSYEQY
>TRBV15|TRBJ2-3|TRBD2
ATSGGLATGTDTQY
>TRBV5-7|TRBJ1-5|TRBD1
ASSLANRGSNQPQH
>TRBV11-2|TRBJ2-7|-
ASRSVLSYEQY
>TRBV5-4|TRBJ2-3|TRBD1
ASSLGQGADTQY
>TRBV4-2|TRBJ2-1|-
ASSQGASASNNEQF
>TRBV19|TRBJ2-5|-
ASSIKGETQY
>TRBV11-1|TRBJ1-2|-
ASSTDSLRGYT
>TRBV2|TRBJ2-4|TRBD1
ASSQGANPIAKNIQY
>TRBV4-1|TRBJ2-3|-
ASSLSGGASTDTQY
>TRBV6-5|TRBJ2-2|TRBD2
ASSRLAAGELF
>TRBV27|TRBJ2-3|TRBD2
ASSLYAGGNPDTQY
>TRBV19|TRBJ1-1|TRBD1
ASSWDRENTEAF
>TRBV14|TRBJ1-1|-
ASSQVLGNTEAF
>TRBV29-1|TRBJ2-7|-
SVRRGWNEQY
>TRBV11-2|TRBJ1-2|-
ASSPGTNYNYGYT
>TRBV7-2|TRBJ2-3|TRBD2
ASSSTSSGDTQY
>TRBV14|TRBJ2-6|-
ASSHAGLSGANVLT
>TRBV6-5|TRBJ1-1|-
ASSLSPVVAGWV
>TRBV5-8|TRBJ1-5|TRBD1
ASSTGTEGSNQPQH
>TRBV7-2|TRBJ1-2|TRBD1
ASSLGPRDRPFSYGYT
>TRBV4-1|TRBJ2-1|-
ASSQEGVSYNEQF
>TRBV30|TRBJ2-4|-
AWCEGEAKNIQY
>TRBV6-5|TRBJ2-7|-
ASSPGSAYEQY
>TRBV5-1|TRBJ2-7|TRBD1
ASSSQTGPYEQY
>TRBV4-1|TRBJ1-5|TRBD1
ASSDTQAGGGNQPQH
>TRBV5-6|TRBJ2-7|TRBD2
ASGWFWTSGSSEQY
>TRBV7-9|TRBJ2-7|TRBD1
ASSLGTGDGEQY
>TRBV5-1|TRBJ2-7|-
ASSLELGQASYEQY
>TRBV5-1|TRBJ2-7|-
ASSSRGGGDEQY
>TRBV28|TRBJ1-5|TRBD1
ASSLRTGIYNQPQH
>TRBV6-6|TRBJ1-2|TRBD1
ASVEDRVTTYGYT
>TRBV30|TRBJ1-3|-
ARSSKLETGSWASGNTIY
>TRBV6-5|TRBJ1-1|-
ASSPPTVMNTEAF
>TRBV5-4|TRBJ2-2|TRBD2
ASSLASGGNTGELF
>TRBV30|TRBJ2-3|-
AWSVGVGGTDTQY
>TRBV7-9|TRBJ2-7|-
SSSSAVDWGSYEQY
>TRBV29-1|TRBJ1-2|-
SVEDATTTGTSYGYT
>TRBV27|TRBJ2-2|-
ASSPGSYTGELF
>TRBV9|TRBJ2-5|TRBD1
ASSDDGQGAWETQY
>TRBV2|TRBJ2-5|TRBD1
ASSRRQGQETQY
>TRBV30|TRBJ2-5|TRBD2
AWSRGGPETQY
>TRBV7-2|TRBJ2-7|TRBD2
ASSQGLAGVEQY
>TRBV15|TRBJ2-5|TRBD1
ATSRIGRDREETQY
>TRBV5-4|TRBJ1-2|TRBD1
ASSPAGTGARGYT
>TRBV6-5|TRBJ2-7|-
ASSYEVVRANEQY
>TRBV5-8|TRBJ2-7|-
ASSLVDLAGFSYEQY
>TRBV5-1|TRBJ1-1|TRBD1
ASSSGPGQQNTEAF
>TRBV4-2|TRBJ2-7|-
ASSQVGSSYEQY
>TRBV6-5|TRBJ2-3|TRBD2
ASSTSGRFTDTQY
>TRBV9|TRBJ1-6|TRBD1
ASSNRQGPNSPLH